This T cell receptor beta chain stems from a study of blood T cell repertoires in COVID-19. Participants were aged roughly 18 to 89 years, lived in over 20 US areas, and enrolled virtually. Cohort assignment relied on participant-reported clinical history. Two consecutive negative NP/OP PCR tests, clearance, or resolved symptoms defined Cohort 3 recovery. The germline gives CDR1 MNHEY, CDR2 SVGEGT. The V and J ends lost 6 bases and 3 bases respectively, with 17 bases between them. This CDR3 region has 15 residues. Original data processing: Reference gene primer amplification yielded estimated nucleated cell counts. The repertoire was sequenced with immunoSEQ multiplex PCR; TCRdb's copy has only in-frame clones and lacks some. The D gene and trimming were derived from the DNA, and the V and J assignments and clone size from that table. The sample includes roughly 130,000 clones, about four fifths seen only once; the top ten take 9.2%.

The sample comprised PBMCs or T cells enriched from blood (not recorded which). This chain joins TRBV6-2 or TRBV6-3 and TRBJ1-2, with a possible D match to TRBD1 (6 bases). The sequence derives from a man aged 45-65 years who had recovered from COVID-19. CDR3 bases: TGTGCCAGCAGCTCCATACAGGGAGAAGACTATGGCTACACCTTC. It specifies CASSSIQGEDYGYTF.